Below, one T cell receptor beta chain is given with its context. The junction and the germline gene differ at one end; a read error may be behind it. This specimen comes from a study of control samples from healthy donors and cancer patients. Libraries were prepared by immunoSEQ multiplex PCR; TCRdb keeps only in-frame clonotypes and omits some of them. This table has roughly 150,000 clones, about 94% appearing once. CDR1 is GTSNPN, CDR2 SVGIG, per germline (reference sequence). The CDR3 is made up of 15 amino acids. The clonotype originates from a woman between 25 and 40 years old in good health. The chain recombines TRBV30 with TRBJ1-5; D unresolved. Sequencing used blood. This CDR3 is CAWGVGDYSNQPQHF. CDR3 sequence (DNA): TGTGCCTGGGGTGTCGGAGATTATAGCAATCAGCCCCAGCATTTT. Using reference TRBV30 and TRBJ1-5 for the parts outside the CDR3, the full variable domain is SQTIHQWPATLVQPVGSPLSLECTVEGTSNPNLYWYRQAAGRGLQLLFYSVGIGQISSEVPQNLSASRPQDRQFILSSKKLLLSDSGFYLCAWGVGDYSNQPQHFGDGTRLSIL.